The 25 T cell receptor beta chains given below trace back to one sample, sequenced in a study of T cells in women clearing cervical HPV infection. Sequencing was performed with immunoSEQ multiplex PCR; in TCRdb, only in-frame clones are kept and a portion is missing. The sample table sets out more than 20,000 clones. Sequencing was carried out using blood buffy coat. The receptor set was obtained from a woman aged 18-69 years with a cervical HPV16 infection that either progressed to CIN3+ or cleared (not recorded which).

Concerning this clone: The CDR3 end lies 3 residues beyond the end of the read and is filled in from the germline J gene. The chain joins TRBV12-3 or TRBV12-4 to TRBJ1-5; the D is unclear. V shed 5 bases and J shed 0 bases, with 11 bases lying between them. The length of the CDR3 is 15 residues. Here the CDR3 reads CASSAYSYSNQPQHF. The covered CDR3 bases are TGTGCCAGCAGTGCCTACAGTTATAGCAATCAGCCC.

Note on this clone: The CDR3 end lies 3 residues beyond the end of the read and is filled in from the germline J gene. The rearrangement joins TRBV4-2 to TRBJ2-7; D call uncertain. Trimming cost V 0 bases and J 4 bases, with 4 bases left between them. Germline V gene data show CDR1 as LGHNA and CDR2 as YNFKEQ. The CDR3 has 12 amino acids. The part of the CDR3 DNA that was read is TGTGCCAGCAGCCAAGATCTGTACGAG. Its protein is CASSQDLYE. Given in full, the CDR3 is CASSQDLYEQYF.

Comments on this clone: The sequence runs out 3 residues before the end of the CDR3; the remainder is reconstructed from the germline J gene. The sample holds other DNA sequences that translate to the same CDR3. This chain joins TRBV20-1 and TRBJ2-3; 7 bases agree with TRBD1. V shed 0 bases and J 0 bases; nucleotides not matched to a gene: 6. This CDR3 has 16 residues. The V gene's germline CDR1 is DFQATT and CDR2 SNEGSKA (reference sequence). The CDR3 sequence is CSARDRGDSSTDTQYF. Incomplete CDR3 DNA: TGCAGTGCTAGAGATCGAGGGGACAGTAGCACAGATACG.

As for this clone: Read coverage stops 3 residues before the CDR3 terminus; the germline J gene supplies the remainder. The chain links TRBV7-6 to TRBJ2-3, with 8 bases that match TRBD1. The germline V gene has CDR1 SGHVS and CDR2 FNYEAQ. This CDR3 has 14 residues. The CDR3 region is CASSSRTGQETQYF. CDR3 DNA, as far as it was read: TGTGCCAGCAGCTCCCGGACAGGGCAAGAGACG.

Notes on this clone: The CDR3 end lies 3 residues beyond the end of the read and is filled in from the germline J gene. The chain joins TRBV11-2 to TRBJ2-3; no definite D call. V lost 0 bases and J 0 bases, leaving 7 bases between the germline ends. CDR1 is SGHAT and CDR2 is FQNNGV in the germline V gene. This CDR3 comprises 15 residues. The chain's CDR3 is CASSLEWQSTDTQYF. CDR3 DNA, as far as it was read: TGTGCCAGCAGCTTAGAATGGCAGAGCACAGATACG.

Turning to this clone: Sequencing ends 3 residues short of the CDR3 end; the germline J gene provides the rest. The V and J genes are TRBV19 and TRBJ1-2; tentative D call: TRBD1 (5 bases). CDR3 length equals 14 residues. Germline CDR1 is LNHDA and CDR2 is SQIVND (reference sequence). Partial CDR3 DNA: TGTGCCAGTAGTATAAGAAGGGGCACAGATACC. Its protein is CASSIRRGTDT. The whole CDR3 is CASSIRRGTDTYTF.

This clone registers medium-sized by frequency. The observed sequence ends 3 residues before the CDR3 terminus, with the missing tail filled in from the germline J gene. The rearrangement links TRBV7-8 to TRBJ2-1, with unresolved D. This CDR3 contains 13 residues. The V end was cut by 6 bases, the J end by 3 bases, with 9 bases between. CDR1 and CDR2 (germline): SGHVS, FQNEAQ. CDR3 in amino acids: CASSTDRYNEQFF. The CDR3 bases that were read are TGTGCCAGCAGTACAGATCGCTACAATGAG.

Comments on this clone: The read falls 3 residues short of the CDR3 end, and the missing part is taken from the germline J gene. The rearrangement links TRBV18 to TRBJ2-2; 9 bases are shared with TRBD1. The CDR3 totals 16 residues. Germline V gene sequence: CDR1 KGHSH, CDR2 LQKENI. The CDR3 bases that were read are TGTGCCAGCTCACCGGGACAGGGTGGTGGGGCCAACGTG. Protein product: CASSPGQGGGANV. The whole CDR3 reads CASSPGQGGGANVLFF.

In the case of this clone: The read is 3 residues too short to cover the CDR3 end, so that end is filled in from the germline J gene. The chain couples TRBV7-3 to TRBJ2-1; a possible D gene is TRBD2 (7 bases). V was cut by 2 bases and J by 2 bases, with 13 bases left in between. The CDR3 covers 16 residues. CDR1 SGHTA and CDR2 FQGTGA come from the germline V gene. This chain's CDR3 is CASSLVVGGAYNEQFF. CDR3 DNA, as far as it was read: TGTGCCAGCAGCTTAGTCGTAGGGGGGGCCTACAATGAG.

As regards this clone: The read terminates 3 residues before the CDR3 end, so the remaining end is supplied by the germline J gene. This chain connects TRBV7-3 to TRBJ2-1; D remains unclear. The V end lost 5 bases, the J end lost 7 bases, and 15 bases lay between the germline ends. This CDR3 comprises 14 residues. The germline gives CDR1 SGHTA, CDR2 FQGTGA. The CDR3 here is CASSPDSLANEQFF. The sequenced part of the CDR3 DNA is TGTGCCAGCAGCCCCGACTCGTTAGCTAATGAG.

CDR3 amino acids: CASSLTTTGGFYGYTF. The DNA read from the CDR3 is TGTGCCAGCTCGCTAACCACGACAGGGGGTTTCTATGGC. The V and J genes are TRBV18 and TRBJ1-2; TRBD1 aligns across 9 bases. The read stops 3 residues short of the end of the CDR3; the missing end is completed from the germline J gene. Looked up from germline, CDR1 is KGHSH and CDR2 is LQKENI. The CDR3 is made up of 16 amino acids. Germline trimming cut 6 bases from V and 4 bases from J; bases unmatched to any gene: 12.

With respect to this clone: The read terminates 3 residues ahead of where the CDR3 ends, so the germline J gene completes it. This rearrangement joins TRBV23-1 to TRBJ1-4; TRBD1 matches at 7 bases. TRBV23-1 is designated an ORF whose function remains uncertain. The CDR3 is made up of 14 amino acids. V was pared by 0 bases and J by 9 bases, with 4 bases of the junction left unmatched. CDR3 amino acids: CASSQSGRGQKLFF. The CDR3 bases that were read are TGCGCCAGCAGTCAATCTGGGAGGGGGCAAAAA.

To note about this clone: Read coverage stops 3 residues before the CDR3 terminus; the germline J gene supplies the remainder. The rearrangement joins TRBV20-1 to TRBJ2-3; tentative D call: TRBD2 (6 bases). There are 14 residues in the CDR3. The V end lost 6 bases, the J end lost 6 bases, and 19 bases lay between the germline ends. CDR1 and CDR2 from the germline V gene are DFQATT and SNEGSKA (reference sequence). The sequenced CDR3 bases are TGCAGTGCGCGGGGACCACCAATCTTCGATACG. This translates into CSARGPPIFDT. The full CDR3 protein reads CSARGPPIFDTQYF.

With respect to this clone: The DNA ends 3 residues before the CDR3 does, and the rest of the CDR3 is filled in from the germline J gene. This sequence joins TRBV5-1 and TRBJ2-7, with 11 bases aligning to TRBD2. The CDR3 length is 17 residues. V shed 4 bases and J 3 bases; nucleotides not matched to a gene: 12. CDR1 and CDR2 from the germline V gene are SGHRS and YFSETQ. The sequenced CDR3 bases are TGCGCCAGCAGCATCCCTAGCGGGGGGAACTGGGTCTACGAG. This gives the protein CASSIPSGGNWVYE. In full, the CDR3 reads CASSIPSGGNWVYEQYF.

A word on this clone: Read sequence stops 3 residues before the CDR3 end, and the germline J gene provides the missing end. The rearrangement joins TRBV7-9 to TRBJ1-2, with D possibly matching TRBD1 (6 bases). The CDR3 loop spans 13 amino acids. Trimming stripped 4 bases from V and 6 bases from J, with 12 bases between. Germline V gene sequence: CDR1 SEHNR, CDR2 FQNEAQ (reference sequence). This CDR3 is CASSSNRVHGYTF. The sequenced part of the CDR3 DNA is TGTGCCAGCAGCTCCAACAGGGTTCATGGC.

CDR3 region: CSARPPLAPPDTQYF. CDR3 DNA, as far as it was read: TGCAGTGCTAGACCCCCACTAGCACCCCCGGATACG. This rearrangement joins TRBV20-1 to TRBJ2-3, with TRBD2 as a possible D gene (6 bases). The missing CDR3 end, 3 residues past where the read stops, is filled in from the germline J gene. The CDR3 is made up of 15 amino acids. Germline values: CDR1 DFQATT, CDR2 SNEGSKA (reference sequence). Trimming removed 2 bases from V and 6 bases from J, with 18 bases in between.

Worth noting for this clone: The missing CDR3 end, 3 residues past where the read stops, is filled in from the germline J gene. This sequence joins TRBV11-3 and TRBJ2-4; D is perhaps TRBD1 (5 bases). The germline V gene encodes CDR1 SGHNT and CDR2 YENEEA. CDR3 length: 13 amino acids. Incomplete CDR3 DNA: TGTGCCAGCAGCTCGACAGACCAAGAGACT. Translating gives CASSSTDQET. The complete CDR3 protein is CASSSTDQETQYF.

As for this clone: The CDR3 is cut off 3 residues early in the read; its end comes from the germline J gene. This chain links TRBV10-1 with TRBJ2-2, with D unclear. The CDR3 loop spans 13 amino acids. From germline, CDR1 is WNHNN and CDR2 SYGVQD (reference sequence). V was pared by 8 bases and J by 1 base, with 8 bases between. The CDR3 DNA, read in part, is TGCGCCAGCCGACAAATGAACACCGGGGAG. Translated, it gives CASRQMNTGE. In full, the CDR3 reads CASRQMNTGELFF.

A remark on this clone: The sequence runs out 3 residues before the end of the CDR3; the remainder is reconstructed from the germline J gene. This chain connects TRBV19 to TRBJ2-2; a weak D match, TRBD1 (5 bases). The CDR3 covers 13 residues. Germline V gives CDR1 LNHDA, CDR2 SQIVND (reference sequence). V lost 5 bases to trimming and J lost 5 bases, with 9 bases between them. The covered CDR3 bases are TGTGCCAGTAGTGGGGCGGCAACCGGGGAG. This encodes CASSGAATGE. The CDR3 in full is CASSGAATGELFF.

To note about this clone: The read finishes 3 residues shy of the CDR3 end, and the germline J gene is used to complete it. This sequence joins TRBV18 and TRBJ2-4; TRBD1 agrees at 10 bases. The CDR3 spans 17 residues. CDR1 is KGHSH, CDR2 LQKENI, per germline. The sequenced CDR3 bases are TGTGCCAGCTCACCACCTGGACAGGGGGTCGCTCCGTATGGT. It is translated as CASSPPGQGVAPYG. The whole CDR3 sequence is CASSPPGQGVAPYGQYF.

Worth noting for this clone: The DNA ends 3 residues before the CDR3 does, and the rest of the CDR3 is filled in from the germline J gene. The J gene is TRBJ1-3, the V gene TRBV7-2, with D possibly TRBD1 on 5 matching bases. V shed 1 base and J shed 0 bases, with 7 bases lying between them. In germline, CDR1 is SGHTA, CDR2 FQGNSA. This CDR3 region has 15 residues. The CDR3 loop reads CASSLGGDSGNTIYF. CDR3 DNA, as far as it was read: TGTGCCAGCAGCTTAGGGGGCGACTCTGGAAACACC.

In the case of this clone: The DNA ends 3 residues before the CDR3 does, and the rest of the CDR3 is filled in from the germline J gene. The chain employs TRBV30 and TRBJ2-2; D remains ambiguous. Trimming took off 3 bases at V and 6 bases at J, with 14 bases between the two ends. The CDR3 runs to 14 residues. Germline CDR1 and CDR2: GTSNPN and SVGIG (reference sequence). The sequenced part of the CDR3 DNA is TGTGCCTGGAGCATCACCTACTTGGCCGGGGAG. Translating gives CAWSITYLAGE. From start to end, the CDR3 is CAWSITYLAGELFF.

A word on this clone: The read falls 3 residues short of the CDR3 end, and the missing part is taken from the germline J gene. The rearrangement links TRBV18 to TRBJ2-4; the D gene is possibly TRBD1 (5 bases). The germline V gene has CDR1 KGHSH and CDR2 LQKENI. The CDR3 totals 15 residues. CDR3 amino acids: CASSPALTGSYGQYF. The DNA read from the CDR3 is TGTGCCAGCTCACCCGCACTAACAGGCTCCTATGGT.

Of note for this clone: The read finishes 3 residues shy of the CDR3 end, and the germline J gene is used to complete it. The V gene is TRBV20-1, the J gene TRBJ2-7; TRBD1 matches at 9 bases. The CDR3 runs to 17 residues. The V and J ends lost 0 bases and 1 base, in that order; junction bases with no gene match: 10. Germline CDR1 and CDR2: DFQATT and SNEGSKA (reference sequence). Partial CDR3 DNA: TGCAGTGCTAGAGATCGTTCAACCGGGACAGGGTCCTACGAG. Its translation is CSARDRSTGTGSYE. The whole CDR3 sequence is CSARDRSTGTGSYEQYF.

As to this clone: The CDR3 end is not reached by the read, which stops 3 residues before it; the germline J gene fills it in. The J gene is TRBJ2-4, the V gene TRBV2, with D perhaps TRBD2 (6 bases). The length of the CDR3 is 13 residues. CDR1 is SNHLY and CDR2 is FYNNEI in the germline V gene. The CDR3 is CASSDWGVYGQYF. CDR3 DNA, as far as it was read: TGTGCCAGCAGTGATTGGGGGGTCTATGGT.